Listed here are 13 T cell receptor delta chains from one sample, sequenced in a study of gamma-delta chains in newborns, infants, children. TCRdb reran clone calling via CATT on the reads. The sample has 4,000 to 6,000 delta-chain clones; less than 3.5% are singletons. Sequenced sample: blood. The source is a child who was a newborn, infant or young child, either healthy, febrile or measles-vaccinated (not recorded which).

On this clone itself: This sample also contains other DNA sequences that code for the same CDR3. This sequence joins TRDV2 and TRDJ3, with 9 bases matching TRDD3. This CDR3 is built from 18 residues. Germline V lookup: CDR1 GEAIGNYY, CDR2 EKD. The J segment lost 0 bases and the V segment lost 1 base, leaving 3 bases of the junction unmatched. The CDR3 sequence: CACDTGGYLSWDTRQMFF. The CDR3 DNA reads TGTGCCTGTGACACGGGGGGATACCTCTCCTGGGACACCCGACAGATGTTTTTC.

This chain connects TRDV2 to TRDJ3, with 9 bases lining up with TRDD3. Germline assignment: CDR1 GEAIGNYY and CDR2 EKD. This CDR3 comprises 18 residues. With 4 bases clipped from V and 0 bases from J, the junction kept 6 bases outside the gene matches. CDR3 residues: CACEPYWGSSWDTRQMFF. Written as DNA, the CDR3 is TGTGCCTGTGAGCCATACTGGGGGAGCTCCTGGGACACCCGACAGATGTTTTTC.

Notes on this clone: Other DNA sequences from this sample encode an identical CDR3 as well. The chain couples TRDV2 to TRDJ3; 11 bases are shared with TRDD3. The CDR3 consists of 19 residues. V lost 0 bases, J lost 0 bases, and 3 bases stayed unmatched. The germline gives CDR1 GEAIGNYY, CDR2 EKD. CDR3 bases: TGTGCCTGTGACACCGCGACTGGGGGATACTCCTGGGACACCCGACAGATGTTTTTC. Protein: CACDTATGGYSWDTRQMFF.

This clone has just a few counts. At one of its ends the junction is not consistent with the germline gene, which may arise from a read error. This chain joins TRDV2 and TRDJ1, with 13 nucleotides matching TRDD3. CDR1 GEAIGNYY and CDR2 EKD come from the germline V gene. The length of the CDR3 is 16 residues. CDR3 DNA: TGTGCCCGTGACGTACTGGGGGATACGCACACCGATAAACTCATCTTT. This encodes CARDVLGDTHTDKLIF.

This clone is medium-sized (0.01 to 0.1%) in the sample. The sample carries other DNA sequences with the same CDR3. V usage is TRDV2 and J usage is TRDJ3; 8 bases are shared with TRDD3. There are 17 residues in the CDR3. Per the germline V gene, CDR1 is GEAIGNYY and CDR2 is EKD. The trim removed 0 bases at V and 0 bases at J, leaving 0 bases unmatched. The CDR3, as DNA: TGTGCCTGTGACACCGGGGGATACTCCTGGGACACCCGACAGATGTTTTTC. Amino acids: CACDTGGYSWDTRQMFF.

This clone appeared a few times. This chain links TRDV2 with TRDJ3; 7 nucleotides line up with TRDD3. V trimming: 3 bases; J trimming: 0 bases; junction bases outside the gene matches: 1. This CDR3 is built from 16 residues. The V gene's germline CDR1 is GEAIGNYY and CDR2 EKD. DNA for the CDR3: TGTGCCTGTGACTACTGGGGCTCCTGGGACACCCGACAGATGTTTTTC. It specifies CACDYWGSWDTRQMFF.

This clone was detected a few times. This chain uses TRDV2 with TRDJ3; D uncertain. Trimming shortened V by 1 base and J by 0 bases, and 12 bases separated the two germline ends. Germline CDR1 is GEAIGNYY and CDR2 is EKD. The CDR3 covers 18 residues. CDR3 residues: CACDTVRGSSWDTRQMFF. In nucleotides, the CDR3 is TGTGCCTGTGACACGGTACGCGGGAGCTCCTGGGACACCCGACAGATGTTTTTC.

Details on this clone: A much more abundant neighbour one base away suggests this may be a read error. The gene calls are TRDV2 and TRDJ3; 12 bases are shared with TRDD3. The V gene's germline CDR1 is GEAIGNYY and CDR2 EKD. The CDR3 loop spans 18 amino acids. V gave up 2 bases and J gave up 5 bases; unmatched junction bases: 6. As DNA, the CDR3 is TGTGCCTGTGACAAAGTACTGGGGGATACCCGGGACACCCGACAGATGTTTTTC. This gives the protein CACDKVLGDTRDTRQMFF.

This clone is medium-sized by share. The J gene is TRDJ2, the V gene TRDV1; TRDD3 aligns across 9 bases. CDR1 and CDR2 from the germline V gene are TSWWSYY and QGS. The CDR3 sequence is 19 residues long. V dropped 1 base and J dropped 3; count of bases not matched to a gene: 12. The CDR3: CALGEPKLVLGDLTAQLFF. Written as DNA, the CDR3 is TGTGCTCTTGGGGAACCTAAGCTGGTACTGGGGGACCTGACAGCACAACTCTTCTTT.

V usage is TRDV2 and J usage is TRDJ3; the match to TRDD3 covers 12 bases. J lost 5 bases, V lost 4 bases, and 8 bases had no gene match. Germline CDR1 is GEAIGNYY and CDR2 is EKD. The CDR3 extends over 18 amino acids. In nucleotides, the CDR3 is TGTGCCTGTGATCCGCTGGGGGATACGCACCGGGACACCCGACAGATGTTTTTC. Translating it yields CACDPLGDTHRDTRQMFF.

CDR3: CACDRLGDPQSSWDTRQMFF. CDR3 DNA: TGTGCCTGTGACCGACTGGGGGATCCACAAAGCTCCTGGGACACCCGACAGATGTTTTTC. This rearrangement joins TRDV2 to TRDJ3; 10 positions match TRDD3. The CDR3 runs 20 residues. Germline-derived CDR1 and CDR2 are GEAIGNYY and EKD. V was clipped by 3 bases and J by 0 bases; unmatched bases: 10.

Sample share makes this clone medium-sized. A much larger clone sits a single nucleotide away, making a read error possible. V and J are TRDV2 and TRDJ2; 8 bases are shared with TRDD3. Germline values: CDR1 GEAIGNYY, CDR2 EKD. V gave up 3 bases and J gave up 3 bases; unmatched junction bases: 2. This CDR3 comprises 14 residues. The CDR3 loop is CACDAWGMTAQLFF. In nucleotides, the CDR3 is TGTGCCTGTGACGCCTGGGGGATGACAGCACAACTCTTCTTT.

The chain employs TRDV2 and TRDJ3; 7 nucleotides agree with TRDD3. The CDR3 consists of 19 residues. V dropped 0 bases and J dropped 0; count of bases not matched to a gene: 7. Germline V gene data show CDR1 as GEAIGNYY and CDR2 as EKD. Here the CDR3 reads CACDTLGGLSSWDTRQMFF. The CDR3 DNA reads TGTGCCTGTGACACCCTGGGGGGTTTAAGCTCCTGGGACACCCGACAGATGTTTTTC.